The sequence of this TCR beta chain was determined in a study of neoadjuvant nivolumab and ipilimumab in lung cancer (dated by TCRdb to 2018 to 2021). As for the study more broadly: Nivolumab was given at 3 mg/kg intravenously on days 1, 15 and 29, and the combination arm added ipilimumab 1 mg/kg on day 1 only. The major pathologic response (MPR) rate in the intention-to-treat population in each study arm was designated as the primary trial endpoint. In the trial, around 45 patients with operable NSCLC were treated, of whom 23 were randomized to nivolumab monotherapy and around 21 to nivolumab plus ipilimumab. Matched pretherapy and resected tumor pairs were analyzed from seven patients, of whom four had been treated with nivolumab and three with nivolumab plus ipilimumab. TCR repertoires were compared between pretherapy (baseline) peripheral blood and tumors resected at surgery after neoadjuvant immune checkpoint blockade. General conclusions and limits of the study: There was no significant correlation between TCR clonality and pathologic tumor regression, and just a single major-pathologic-response sample was available for the clonality-regression analysis. TCR richness and clonality were greater in resected tumors than in tumor-adjacent uninvolved lung, and increases were seen in more dual-therapy-treated tumors. TCR sequencing was performed in a small number of samples. Richness in tumors resected after neoadjuvant therapy showed a positive correlation with pretherapy blood TCR richness (Spearman R ~ 0.82). From pretherapy to surgery, tumor T-cell richness and clonality increased in three of three dual-therapy tumors but in only two of four nivolumab-treated tumors.

A remark on this clone: This clone's antigen is unknown. No base quality values were provided; no much bigger clone lies one nucleotide off.

Explained via the paper, the time point label denotes: at surgical resection after neoadjuvant nivolumab +/- ipilimumab. Samples were obtained from the phase 2 randomized NEOSTAR trial, in which neoadjuvant nivolumab or nivolumab plus ipilimumab followed by surgery was tested in operable NSCLC. Library preparation was by the immunoSEQ multiplex PCR assay. The paper's data handling went like this. Repertoires were summarized in terms of richness and clonality, and significantly expanded and contracted clones between pre- and post-therapy samples were identified. Drawn from immuneACCESS, this table holds only the in-frame rearrangements with V and J called that TCRdb kept. Clones are partly lost; checked studies trace under half to an unresolved V gene and leave the rest unexplained. That table is the source of V, J and clone size, and D and trimming were worked out from the DNA. Present in this sample are fewer than 35,000 clones, under 95% of which were seen just once. The ten largest clones capture 2% to 2.5% of the sample.

This TCR derives from an adult with non-small cell lung cancer. Material: peripheral blood, obtained after neoadjuvant nivolumab, alone or with ipilimumab, at or shortly before surgery.

The DNA is TGTGCAAGTGGATCAGATACGCAGTATTTT. This yields the protein CASGSDTQYF. The chain couples TRBV7-9 to TRBJ2-3, with the identity of the D gene unclear. CDR1 and CDR2, looked up from the germline V gene (reference sequence), are SEHNR and FQNEAQ. The CDR3 goes from the cysteine to the phenylalanine over 10 residues. Only the CDR3 DNA is retained, 30 bases long and in frame from the first base.